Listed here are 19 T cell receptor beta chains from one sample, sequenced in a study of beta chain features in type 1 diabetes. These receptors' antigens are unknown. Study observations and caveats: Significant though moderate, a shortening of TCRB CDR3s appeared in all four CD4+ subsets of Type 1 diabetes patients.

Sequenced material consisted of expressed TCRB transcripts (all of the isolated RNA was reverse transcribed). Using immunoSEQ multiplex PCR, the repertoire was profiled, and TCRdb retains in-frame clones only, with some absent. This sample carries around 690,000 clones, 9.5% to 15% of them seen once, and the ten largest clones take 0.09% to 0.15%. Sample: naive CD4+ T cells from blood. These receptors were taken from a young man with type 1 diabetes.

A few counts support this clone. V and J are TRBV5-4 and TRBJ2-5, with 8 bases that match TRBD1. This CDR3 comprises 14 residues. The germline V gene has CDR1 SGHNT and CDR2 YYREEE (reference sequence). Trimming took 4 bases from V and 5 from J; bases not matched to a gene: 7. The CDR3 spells CASSTGQGRETQYF. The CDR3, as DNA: TGTGCCAGCAGCACAGGACAGGGACGTGAGACCCAGTACTTC.

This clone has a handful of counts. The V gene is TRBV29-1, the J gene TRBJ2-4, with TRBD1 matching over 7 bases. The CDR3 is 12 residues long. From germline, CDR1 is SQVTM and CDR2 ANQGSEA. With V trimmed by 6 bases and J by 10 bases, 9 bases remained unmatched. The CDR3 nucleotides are TGCAGCGTAGTGACAGGGCTCTCAATTCAGTACTTC. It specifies CSVVTGLSIQYF.

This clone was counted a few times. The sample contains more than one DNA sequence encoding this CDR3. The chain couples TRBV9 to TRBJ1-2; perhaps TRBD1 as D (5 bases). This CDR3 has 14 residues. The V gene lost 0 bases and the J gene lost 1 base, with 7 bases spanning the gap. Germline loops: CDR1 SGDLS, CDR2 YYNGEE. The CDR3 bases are TGTGCCAGCAGCGTAGGTCAGGGTAACTATGGCTACACCTTC. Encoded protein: CASSVGQGNYGYTF.

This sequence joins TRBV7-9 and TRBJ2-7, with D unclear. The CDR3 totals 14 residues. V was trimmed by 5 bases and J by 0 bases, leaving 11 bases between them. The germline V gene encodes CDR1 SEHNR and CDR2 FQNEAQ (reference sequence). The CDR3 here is CASSLQGTSYEQYF. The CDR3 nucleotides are TGTGCCAGCAGCCTTCAAGGAACCTCCTACGAGCAGTACTTC.

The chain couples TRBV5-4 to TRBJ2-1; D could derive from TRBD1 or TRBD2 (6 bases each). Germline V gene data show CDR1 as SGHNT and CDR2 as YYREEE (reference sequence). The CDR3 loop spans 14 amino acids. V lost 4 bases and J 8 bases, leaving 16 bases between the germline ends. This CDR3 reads CASSPGGDKDEQFF. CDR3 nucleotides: TGTGCCAGCAGCCCGGGCGGGGACAAGGATGAGCAGTTCTTC. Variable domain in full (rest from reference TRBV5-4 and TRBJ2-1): ETGVTQSPTHLIKTRGQQVTLRCSSQSGHNTVSWYQQALGQGPQFIFQYYREEENGRGNFPPRFSGLQFPNYSSELNVNALELDDSALYLCASSPGGDKDEQFFGPGTRLTVL.

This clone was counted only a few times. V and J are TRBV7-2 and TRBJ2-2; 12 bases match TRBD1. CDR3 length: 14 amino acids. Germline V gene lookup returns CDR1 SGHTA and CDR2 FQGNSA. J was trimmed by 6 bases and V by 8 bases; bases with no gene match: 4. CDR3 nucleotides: TGTGCCAGCGGGACAGGGGGCATGGCCGGGGAGCTGTTTTTT. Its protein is CASGTGGMAGELFF.

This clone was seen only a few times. This chain's CDR3 is CASRDHPGQENEQYF. CDR3 bases: TGCGCCAGCAGGGATCATCCGGGACAGGAAAACGAGCAGTACTTC. The chain couples TRBV5-1 to TRBJ2-7; 8 bases fit TRBD1. The germline CDR1 and CDR2 sequences are SGHRS and YFSETQ. The CDR3 extends over 15 amino acids. Trimming removed 5 bases from V and 5 bases from J; junction bases left unmatched: 12.

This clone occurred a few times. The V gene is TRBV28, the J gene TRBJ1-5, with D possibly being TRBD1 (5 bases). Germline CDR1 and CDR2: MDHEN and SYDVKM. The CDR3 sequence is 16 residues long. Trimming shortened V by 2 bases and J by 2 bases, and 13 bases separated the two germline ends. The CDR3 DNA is TGTGCCAGCAGTTTACATGGGGCGGTTGGCAATCAGCCCCAGCATTTT. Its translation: CASSLHGAVGNQPQHF.

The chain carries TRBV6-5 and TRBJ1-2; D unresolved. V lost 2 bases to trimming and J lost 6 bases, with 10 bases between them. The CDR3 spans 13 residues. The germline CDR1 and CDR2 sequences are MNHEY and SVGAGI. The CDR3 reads CASSYDGSHGYTF. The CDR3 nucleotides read TGTGCCAGCAGTTACGACGGATCACATGGCTACACCTTC.

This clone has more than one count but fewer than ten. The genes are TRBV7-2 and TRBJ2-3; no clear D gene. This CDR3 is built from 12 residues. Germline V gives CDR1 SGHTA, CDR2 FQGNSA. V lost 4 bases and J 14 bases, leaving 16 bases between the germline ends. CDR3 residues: CASSSTRSGRYF. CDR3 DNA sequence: TGTGCCAGCAGCTCCACGAGGTCAGGCAGGTATTTT.

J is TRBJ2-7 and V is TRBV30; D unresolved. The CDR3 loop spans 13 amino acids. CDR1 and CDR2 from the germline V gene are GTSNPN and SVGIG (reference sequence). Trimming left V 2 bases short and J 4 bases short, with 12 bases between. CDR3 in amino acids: CAWSRVGVYEQYF. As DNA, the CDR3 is TGTGCCTGGAGTCGGGTTGGGGTTTACGAGCAGTACTTC.

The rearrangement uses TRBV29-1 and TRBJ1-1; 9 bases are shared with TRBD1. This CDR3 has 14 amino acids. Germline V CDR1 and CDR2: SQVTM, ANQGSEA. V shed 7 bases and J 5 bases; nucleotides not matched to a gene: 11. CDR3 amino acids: CSAPSAQGATEAFF. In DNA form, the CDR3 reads TGCAGCGCCCCGAGTGCACAGGGGGCAACTGAAGCTTTCTTT.

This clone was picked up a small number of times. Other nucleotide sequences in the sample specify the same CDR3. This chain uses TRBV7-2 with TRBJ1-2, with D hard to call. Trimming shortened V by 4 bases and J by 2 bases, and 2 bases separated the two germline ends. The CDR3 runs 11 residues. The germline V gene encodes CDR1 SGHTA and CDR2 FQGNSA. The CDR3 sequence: CASSSNYGYTF. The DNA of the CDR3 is TGTGCCAGCAGCTCCAACTATGGCTACACCTTC.

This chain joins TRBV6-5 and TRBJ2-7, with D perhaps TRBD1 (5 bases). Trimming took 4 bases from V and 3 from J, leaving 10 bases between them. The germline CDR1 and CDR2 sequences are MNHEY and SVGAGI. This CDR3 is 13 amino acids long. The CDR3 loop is CASSSADSYEQYF. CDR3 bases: TGTGCCAGCAGTTCAGCCGACAGCTACGAGCAGTACTTC.

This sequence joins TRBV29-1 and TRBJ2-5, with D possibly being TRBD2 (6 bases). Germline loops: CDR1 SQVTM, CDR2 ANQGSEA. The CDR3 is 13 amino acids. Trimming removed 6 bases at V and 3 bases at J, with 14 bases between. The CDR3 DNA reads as TGCAGCGTGTGCCGGGGGTTCGAAGAGACCCAGTACTTC. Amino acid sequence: CSVCRGFEETQYF. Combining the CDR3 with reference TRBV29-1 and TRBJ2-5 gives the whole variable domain SAVISQKPSRDICQRGTSLTIQCQVDSQVTMMFWYRQQPGQSLTLIATANQGSEATYESGFVIDKFPISRPNLTFSTLTVSNMSPEDSSIYLCSVCRGFEETQYFGPGTRLLVL.

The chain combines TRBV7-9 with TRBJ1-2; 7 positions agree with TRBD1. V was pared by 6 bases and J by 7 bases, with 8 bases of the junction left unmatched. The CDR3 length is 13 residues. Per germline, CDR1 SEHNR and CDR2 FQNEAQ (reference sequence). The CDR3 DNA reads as TGTGCCAGCAGGTTTGACAGGGACAGTGGCTACACCTTC. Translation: CASRFDRDSGYTF.

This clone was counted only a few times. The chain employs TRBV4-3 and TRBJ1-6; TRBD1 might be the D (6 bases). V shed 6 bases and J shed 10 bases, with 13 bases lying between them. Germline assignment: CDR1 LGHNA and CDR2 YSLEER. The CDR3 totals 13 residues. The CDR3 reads CASSPGVRSPLHF. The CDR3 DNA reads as TGCGCCAGCAGTCCAGGGGTTCGGTCACCCCTCCACTTT.

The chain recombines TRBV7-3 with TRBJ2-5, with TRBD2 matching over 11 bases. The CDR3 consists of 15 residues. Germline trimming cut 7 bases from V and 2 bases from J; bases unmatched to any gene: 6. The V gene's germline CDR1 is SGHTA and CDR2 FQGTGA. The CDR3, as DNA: TGTGCCAGCACCTCGGGACTAGCGGTACAAGAGACCCAGTACTTC. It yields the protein CASTSGLAVQETQYF.

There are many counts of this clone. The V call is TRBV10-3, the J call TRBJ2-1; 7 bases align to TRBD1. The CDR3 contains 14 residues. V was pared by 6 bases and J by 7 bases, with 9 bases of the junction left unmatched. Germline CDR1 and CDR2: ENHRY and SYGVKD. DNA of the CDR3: TGTGCCATCAGATTAGGGACAGAGGGAAATGAGCAGTTCTTC. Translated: CAIRLGTEGNEQFF.